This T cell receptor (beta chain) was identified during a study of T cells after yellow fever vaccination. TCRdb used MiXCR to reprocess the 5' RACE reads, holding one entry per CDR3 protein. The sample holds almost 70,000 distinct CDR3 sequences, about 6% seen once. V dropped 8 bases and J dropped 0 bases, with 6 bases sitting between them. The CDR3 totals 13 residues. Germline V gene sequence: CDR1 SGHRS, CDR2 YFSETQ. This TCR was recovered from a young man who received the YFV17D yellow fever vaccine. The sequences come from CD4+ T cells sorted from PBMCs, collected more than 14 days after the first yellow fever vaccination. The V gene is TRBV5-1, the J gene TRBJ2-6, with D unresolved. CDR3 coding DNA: TGCGCCAGTCGAGACTCTGGGGCCAACGTCCTGACTTTC. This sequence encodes CASRDSGANVLTF.